One sample yielded the 16 T cell receptor beta chains listed below, sequenced in a study of blood T cell repertoires in COVID-19. TCRdb's table, derived via immunoSEQ multiplex PCR, lists solely in-frame clones and lacks some. The sample lists around 190,000 clones; more than 80% were seen once. Sequencing used PBMCs or T cells enriched from blood (not recorded which). Receptors were obtained from a man between 40 and 49 years old who had recovered from COVID-19.

This clone has a handful of counts. The V call is TRBV7-9, the J call TRBJ2-2, with a tentative D call TRBD2 (7 bases). Trimming left V 6 bases short and J 3 bases short, with 14 bases between. The CDR3 spans 15 residues. CDR1 and CDR2 from the germline V gene are SEHNR and FQNEAQ (reference sequence). CDR3 nucleotide sequence: TGTGCCAGCAGAGAGCCGGGGGGCGACACCGGGGAGCTGTTTTTT. This sequence encodes CASREPGGDTGELFF.

Only one count was recorded for this clone. The J gene is TRBJ1-5, the V gene TRBV19, with D maybe TRBD1 (5 bases). Germline V gene sequence: CDR1 LNHDA, CDR2 SQIVND (reference sequence). Trimming took off 6 bases at V and 3 bases at J, with 9 bases between the two ends. The CDR3 is made up of 13 amino acids. The CDR3 sequence: CASRDIYNQPQHF. Written as DNA, the CDR3 is TGTGCCAGTAGGGACATTTACAATCAGCCCCAGCATTTT. The complete variable domain, with remaining parts taken from reference TRBV19 and TRBJ1-5, reads DGGITQSPKYLFRKEGQNVTLSCEQNLNHDAMYWYRQDPGQGLRLIYYSQIVNDFQKGDIAEGYSVSREKKESFPLTVTSAQKNPTAFYLCASRDIYNQPQHFGDGTRLSIL.

V and J are TRBV3-1 (or the pseudogene TRBV3-2) and TRBJ2-2; no definite D call. Trimming took 2 bases from V and 3 from J, leaving 7 bases between them. Germline CDR1 and CDR2: LGHDT and YNNKEL (reference sequence). The CDR3 extends over 14 amino acids. The CDR3 loop reads CASSQNEYTGELFF. The CDR3 DNA sequence: TGTGCCAGCAGCCAAAACGAGTACACCGGGGAGCTGTTTTTT.

The chain has TRBV3-1 (or the pseudogene TRBV3-2) and TRBJ2-7; TRBD1 might be the D (6 bases). This CDR3 is built from 15 residues. The V gene lost 4 bases and the J gene lost 2 bases, with 15 bases spanning the gap. CDR1 LGHDT and CDR2 YNNKEL come from the germline V gene (reference sequence). The CDR3: CASSLPGVDTYEQYF. The CDR3 region has the DNA TGTGCCAGCAGCCTACCAGGGGTGGACACCTACGAGCAGTACTTC.

The chain uses TRBV15 and TRBJ1-1; perhaps TRBD1 as D (5 bases). The V gene lost 0 bases and the J gene lost 2 bases, with 10 bases spanning the gap. There are 15 residues in the CDR3. CDR1 is LNHNV and CDR2 is YYDKDF in the germline V gene (reference sequence). CDR3 coding DNA: TGTGCCACCAGCAGAGATAAGGGGCGTAACACTGAAGCTTTCTTT. Translation gives CATSRDKGRNTEAFF.

This chain uses TRBV9 with TRBJ2-1; 11 bases line up with TRBD2. CDR1 is SGDLS, CDR2 YYNGEE, per germline. V lost 0 bases, J lost 4 bases, and 3 bases stayed unmatched. The CDR3 runs 16 residues. CDR3 in amino acids: CASSVGSGRGYNEQFF. CDR3 DNA sequence: TGTGCCAGCAGCGTAGGTAGCGGGAGGGGGTACAATGAGCAGTTCTTC. Full variable domain (missing parts from reference TRBV9 and TRBJ2-1): DSGVTQTPKHLITATGQRVTLRCSPRSGDLSVYWYQQSLDQGLQFLIQYYNGEERAKGNILERFSAQQFPDLHSELNLSSLELGDSALYFCASSVGSGRGYNEQFFGPGTRLTVL.

The genes are TRBV6-5 and TRBJ2-1; 13 nucleotides align to TRBD2. CDR1 and CDR2 (germline): MNHEY, SVGAGI. The CDR3 runs 13 residues. With V trimmed by 6 bases and J by 14 bases, 7 bases remained unmatched. CDR3 sequence (DNA): TGTGCCAGCAGCGAGACTAGCGGGAGGACGGAGTTCTTC. Its translation is CASSETSGRTEFF.

J is TRBJ1-2 and V is TRBV5-6; tentatively, D is TRBD1 (6 bases). CDR1 SGHDT and CDR2 YYEEEE come from the germline V gene. Trimming removed 4 bases at V and 2 bases at J, with 15 bases between. CDR3 length: 15 amino acids. The CDR3 sequence is CASSRPGHQNYGYTF. The CDR3 DNA sequence: TGTGCCAGCAGCCGCCCGGGACACCAGAACTATGGCTACACCTTC.

This sequence joins TRBV3-1 (or the pseudogene TRBV3-2) and TRBJ2-2; 7 nucleotides agree with TRBD2. Germline CDR1 reads LGHDT; CDR2 reads YNNKEL (reference sequence). V was clipped by 0 bases and J by 0 bases; unmatched bases: 10. The CDR3 consists of 19 residues. CDR3 residues: CASSQDQLGTTSNTGELFF. CDR3 coding DNA: TGTGCCAGCAGCCAAGATCAGTTAGGGACTACCTCGAACACCGGGGAGCTGTTTTTT.

This sequence joins TRBV7-3 and TRBJ2-5, with 7 positions matching TRBD2. The CDR3 sequence is 12 residues long. V shed 7 bases, J shed 1 base, and the junction held 0 bases outside the gene matches. Germline assignment: CDR1 SGHTA and CDR2 FQGTGA. CDR3 region: CASTSGQETQYF. The CDR3 nucleotides read TGTGCCAGCACTAGCGGCCAAGAGACCCAGTACTTC.

V gene TRBV27 combines with J gene TRBJ2-1, with 10 bases identical to TRBD1. V lost 10 bases and J lost 4; bases outside the gene matches: 7. This CDR3 region has 14 residues. Germline V CDR1 and CDR2: MNHEY, SMNVEV (reference sequence). The CDR3 reads CATSRDRGYNEQFF. For the CDR3, the DNA is TGTGCCACTTCCCGGGACAGGGGATACAATGAGCAGTTCTTC.

The chain uses TRBV5-1 and TRBJ2-7; 12 bases line up with TRBD2. V dropped 4 bases and J dropped 4; count of bases not matched to a gene: 12. The CDR3 is 17 amino acids. The germline gives CDR1 SGHRS, CDR2 YFSETQ. The CDR3 reads CASSPETTSGSWYEQYF. DNA for the CDR3: TGCGCCAGCAGCCCGGAAACGACTAGCGGGAGTTGGTACGAGCAGTACTTC.

This chain joins TRBV5-1 and TRBJ2-3, with 9 bases identical to TRBD2. V gave up 4 bases and J gave up 3 bases; unmatched junction bases: 9. Per the germline V gene, CDR1 is SGHRS and CDR2 is YFSETQ. The CDR3 consists of 16 residues. The CDR3: CASSPGTSPQTDTQYF. The CDR3 region has the DNA TGCGCCAGCAGCCCGGGGACTAGCCCTCAGACAGATACGCAGTATTTT.

This clone has just one count. The chain couples TRBV9 to TRBJ1-1; D gene unclear. Trimming shortened V by 4 bases and J by 6 bases, and 19 bases separated the two germline ends. CDR3 length equals 15 residues. CDR1 and CDR2 from the germline V gene are SGDLS and YYNGEE. CDR3 coding DNA: TGTGCCAGCAGCCCCCCCCGAGGCGCGTGGGCTGAAGCTTTCTTT. Protein sequence: CASSPPRGAWAEAFF.

Only a few counts were recorded for this clone. The V call is TRBV11-2, the J call TRBJ1-6, with 8 bases that match TRBD1. The V and J ends lost 5 bases and 8 bases, in that order; junction bases with no gene match: 8. The CDR3 has 15 amino acids. The germline V gene encodes CDR1 SGHAT and CDR2 FQNNGV. DNA for the CDR3: TGTGCCAGCAGCACCTTGACAGGGGCTTATTCACCCCTCCACTTT. Residues: CASSTLTGAYSPLHF.

V and J are TRBV11-2 and TRBJ2-1; D unresolved. CDR3 length: 16 amino acids. Germline loops: CDR1 SGHAT, CDR2 FQNNGV. Trimming cost V 0 bases and J 2 bases, with 11 bases left between them. CDR3 sequence: CASSLERLSPYNEQFF. The CDR3 DNA reads TGTGCCAGCAGCTTAGAGCGGCTAAGCCCCTACAATGAGCAGTTCTTC.